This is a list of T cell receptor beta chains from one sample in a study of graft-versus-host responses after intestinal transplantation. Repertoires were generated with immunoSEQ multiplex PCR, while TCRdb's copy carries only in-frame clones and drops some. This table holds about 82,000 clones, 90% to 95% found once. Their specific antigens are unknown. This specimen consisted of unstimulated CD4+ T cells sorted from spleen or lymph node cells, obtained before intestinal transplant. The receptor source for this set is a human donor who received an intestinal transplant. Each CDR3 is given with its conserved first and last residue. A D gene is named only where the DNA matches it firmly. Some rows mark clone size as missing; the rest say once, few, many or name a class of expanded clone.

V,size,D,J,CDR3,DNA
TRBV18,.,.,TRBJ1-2,CASSPTSHPNYGYTF,TGTGCCAGCTCACCTACATCGCATCCTAACTATGGCTACACCTTC
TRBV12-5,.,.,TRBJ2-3,CASGPGTLSTDTQYF,TGTGCTAGTGGTCCAGGGACACTTAGCACAGATACGCAGTATTTT
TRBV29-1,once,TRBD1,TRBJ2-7,CSVERDSLGEQYF,TGCAGCGTTGAGAGGGACAGCCTTGGGGAGCAGTACTTC
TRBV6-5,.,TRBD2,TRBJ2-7,CASSPSGGGPYEQYF,TGTGCCAGCAGTCCTAGCGGGGGTGGCCCCTACGAGCAGTACTTC
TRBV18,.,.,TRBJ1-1,CASSRLGGTEAFF,TGTGCCAGCTCACGGCTGGGAGGCACTGAAGCTTTCTTT
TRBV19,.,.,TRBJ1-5,CASSVQGPNQPQHF,TGTGCCAGTAGTGTTCAGGGCCCCAATCAGCCCCAGCATTTT
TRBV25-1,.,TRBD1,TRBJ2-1,CASRRQGSYNEQFF,TGTGCCAGCAGACGACAGGGCTCCTACAATGAGCAGTTCTTC
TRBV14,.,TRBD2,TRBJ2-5,CASSQVSSGGPRGTQYF,TGTGCCAGCAGCCAAGTCTCTAGCGGGGGCCCTCGGGGGACCCAGTACTTC
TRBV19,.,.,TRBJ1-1,CASSIVLGLNTEAFF,TGTGCCAGTAGTATAGTTCTAGGTCTCAACACTGAAGCTTTCTTT
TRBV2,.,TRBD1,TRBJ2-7,CASSARQGAAEQYF,TGTGCCAGCAGTGCCAGGCAGGGGGCGGCCGAGCAGTACTTC
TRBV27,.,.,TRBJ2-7,CASSLSQFSYEQYF,TGTGCCAGCAGTTTATCACAGTTCTCCTACGAGCAGTACTTC
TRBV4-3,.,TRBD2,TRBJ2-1,CASSQRTSGGGNEQFF,TGCGCCAGCAGCCAACGGACTAGCGGGGGGGGCAATGAGCAGTTCTTC
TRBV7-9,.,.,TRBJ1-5,CASSQAGGNQPQHF,TGTGCCAGCAGCCAAGCAGGGGGCAATCAGCCCCAGCATTTT
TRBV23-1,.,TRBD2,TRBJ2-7,CASSQRLAGAPPYEQYF,TGCGCCAGCAGTCAGAGACTAGCGGGGGCTCCTCCCTACGAGCAGTACTTC
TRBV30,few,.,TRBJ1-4,CAWSLRQSNEKLFF,TGTGCCTGGAGTCTTCGACAGTCAAATGAAAAACTGTTTTTT
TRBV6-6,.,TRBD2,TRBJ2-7,CASSDGRGGPNEQYF,TGTGCCAGCAGTGATGGGAGGGGAGGACCTAACGAGCAGTACTTC
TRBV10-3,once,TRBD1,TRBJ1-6,CAISEGDRNSPLHF,TGTGCCATCAGTGAGGGGGACAGGAATTCACCCCTCCACTTT
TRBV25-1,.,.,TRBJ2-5,CASSDRTAIQETQYF,TGTGCCAGCAGTGACAGGACAGCCATTCAAGAGACCCAGTACTTC
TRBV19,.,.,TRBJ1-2,CASSIDGRDYGYTF,TGTGCCAGTAGTATAGATGGCAGGGACTATGGCTACACCTTC
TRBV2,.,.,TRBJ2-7,CASSEPQVQGGAYEQYF,TGTGCCAGCAGTGAACCCCAAGTACAGGGTGGAGCCTACGAGCAGTACTTC
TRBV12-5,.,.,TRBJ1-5,CASGLKSPRTGSIVQPQHF,TGTGCTAGTGGTTTGAAGAGCCCCCGGACGGGGTCTATTGTTCAGCCCCAGCATTTT
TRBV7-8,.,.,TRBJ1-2,CASSHRGRGDYGYTF,TGTGCCAGCAGCCATAGGGGGAGGGGTGACTATGGCTACACCTTC
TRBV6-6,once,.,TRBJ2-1,CASSYVGSGYYNEQFF,TGTGCCAGCAGTTACGTCGGTAGCGGCTACTACAATGAGCAGTTCTTC
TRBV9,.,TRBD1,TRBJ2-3,CASTWTGNVADTQYF,TGTGCCAGCACCTGGACAGGTAATGTCGCAGATACGCAGTATTTT
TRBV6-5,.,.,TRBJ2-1,CASSYPGPPLSEQFF,TGTGCCAGCAGTTACCCGGGTCCCCCACTTAGTGAGCAGTTCTTC
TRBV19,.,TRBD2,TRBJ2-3,CASSRGGTANTQYF,TGTGCCAGTAGTAGGGGGGGGACCGCGAATACGCAGTATTTT
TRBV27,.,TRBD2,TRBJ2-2,CASSFLGLAFSGELFF,TGTGCCAGCAGTTTTTTGGGACTAGCCTTTTCCGGGGAGCTGTTTTTT
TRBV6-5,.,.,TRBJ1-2,CASSPWGDDYGYTF,TGTGCCAGCAGTCCGTGGGGGGATGACTATGGCTACACCTTC
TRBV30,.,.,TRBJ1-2,CAWSVHPFDISF,TGTGCCTGGAGTGTACACCCTTTCGACATATCCTTC
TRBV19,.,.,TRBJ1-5,CARRRRGHNSNQPQHF,TGTGCCAGGAGGAGGAGGGGTCATAATAGCAATCAGCCCCAGCATTTT
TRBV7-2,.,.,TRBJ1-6,CASSPRGPDSPLHF,TGTGCCAGCAGCCCCAGGGGCCCAGATTCACCCCTCCACTTT
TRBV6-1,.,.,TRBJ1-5,CASSEEGRVNQPQHF,TGTGCCAGCAGTGAAGAAGGGCGGGTCAATCAGCCCCAGCATTTT